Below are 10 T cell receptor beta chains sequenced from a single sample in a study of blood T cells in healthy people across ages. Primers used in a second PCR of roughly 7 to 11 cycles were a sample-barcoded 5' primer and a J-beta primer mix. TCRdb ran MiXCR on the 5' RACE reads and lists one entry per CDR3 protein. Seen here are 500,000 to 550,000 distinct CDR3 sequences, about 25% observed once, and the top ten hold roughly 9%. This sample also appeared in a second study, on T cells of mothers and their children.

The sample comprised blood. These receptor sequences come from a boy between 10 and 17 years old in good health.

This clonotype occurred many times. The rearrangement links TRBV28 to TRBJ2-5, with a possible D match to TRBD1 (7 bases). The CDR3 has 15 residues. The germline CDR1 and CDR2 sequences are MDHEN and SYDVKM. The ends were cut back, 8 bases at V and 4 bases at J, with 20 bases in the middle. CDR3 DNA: TGTGCCAGCTCCCCTTGGAGGGGGCCGGGAGAGACCCAGTACTTC. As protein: CASSPWRGPGETQYF.

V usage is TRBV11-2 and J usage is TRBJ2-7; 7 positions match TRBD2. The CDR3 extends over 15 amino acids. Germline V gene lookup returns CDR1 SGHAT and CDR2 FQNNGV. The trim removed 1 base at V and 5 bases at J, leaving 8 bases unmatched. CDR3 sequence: CASSLVAGSVNEQYF. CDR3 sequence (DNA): TGTGCCAGCAGCTTAGTAGCGGGTAGTGTCAACGAGCAGTACTTC.

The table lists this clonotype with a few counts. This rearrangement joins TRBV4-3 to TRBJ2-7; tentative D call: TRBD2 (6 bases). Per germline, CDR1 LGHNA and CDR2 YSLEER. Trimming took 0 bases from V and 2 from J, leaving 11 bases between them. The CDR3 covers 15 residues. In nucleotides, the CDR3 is TGCGCCAGCAGCCAAGACGTCAGCGGGCCCTACGAGCAGTACTTC. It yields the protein CASSQDVSGPYEQYF.

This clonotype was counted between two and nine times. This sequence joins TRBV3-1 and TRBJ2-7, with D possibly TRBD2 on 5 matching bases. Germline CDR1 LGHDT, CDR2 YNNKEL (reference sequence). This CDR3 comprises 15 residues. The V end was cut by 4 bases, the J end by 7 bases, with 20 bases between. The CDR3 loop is CASSRYADRAGEQYF. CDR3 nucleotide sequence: TGTGCCAGCAGCCGCTACGCGGATAGGGCGGGTGAGCAGTACTTC.

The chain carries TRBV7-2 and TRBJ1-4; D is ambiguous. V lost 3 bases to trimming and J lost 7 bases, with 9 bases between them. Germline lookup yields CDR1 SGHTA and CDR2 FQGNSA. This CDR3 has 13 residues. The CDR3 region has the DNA TGTACCAGCAGCTTCACGGGTGGTGAAAAACTGTTTTTT. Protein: CTSSFTGGEKLFF.

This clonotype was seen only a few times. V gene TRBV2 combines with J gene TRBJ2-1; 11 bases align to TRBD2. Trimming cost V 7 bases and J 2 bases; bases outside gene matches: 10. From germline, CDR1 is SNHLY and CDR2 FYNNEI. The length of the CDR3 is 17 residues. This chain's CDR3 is CASIMGLAGGAYNEQFF. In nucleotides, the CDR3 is TGTGCCAGCATAATGGGGCTAGCGGGGGGAGCCTACAATGAGCAGTTCTTC.

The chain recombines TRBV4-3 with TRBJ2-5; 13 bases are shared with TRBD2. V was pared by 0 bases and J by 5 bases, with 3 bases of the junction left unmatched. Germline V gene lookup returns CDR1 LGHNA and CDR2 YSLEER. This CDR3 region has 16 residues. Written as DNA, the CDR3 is TGCGCCAGCAGCCAAGACGGGACTAGCGGGGTTGAGACCCAGTACTTC. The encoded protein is CASSQDGTSGVETQYF.

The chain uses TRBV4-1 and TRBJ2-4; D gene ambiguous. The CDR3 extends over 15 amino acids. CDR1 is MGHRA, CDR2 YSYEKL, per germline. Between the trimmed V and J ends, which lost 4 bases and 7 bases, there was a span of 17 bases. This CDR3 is CASSPDTDPRNIQYF. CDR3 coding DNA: TGCGCCAGCAGCCCAGATACCGACCCGAGGAACATTCAGTACTTC.

In DNA, the CDR3 is TGTGCCAGCAGAGACTGGACGAACTATGGCTACACCTTC. It is translated as CASRDWTNYGYTF. V and J are TRBV27 and TRBJ1-2; D gene ambiguous. V was shortened by 6 bases and J by 2 bases, with 10 bases between the two germline ends. Per the germline V gene, CDR1 is MNHEY and CDR2 is SMNVEV (reference sequence). There are 13 residues in the CDR3.

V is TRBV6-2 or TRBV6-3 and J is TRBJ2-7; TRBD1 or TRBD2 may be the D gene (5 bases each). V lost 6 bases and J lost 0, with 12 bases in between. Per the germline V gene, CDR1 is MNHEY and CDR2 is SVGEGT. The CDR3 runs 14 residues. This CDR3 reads CASSNPGPSYEQYF. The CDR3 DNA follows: TGTGCCAGCAGCAACCCGGGGCCCTCCTACGAGCAGTACTTC.